Presented here are 14 T cell receptor beta chains from one specimen sequenced in a study of CD8 T cells in Susac syndrome. Reverse transcription used roughly 0.5 to 1 ug RNA and random hexamers. MiXCR, run by TCRdb on the immunoSEQ multiplex PCR reads, gives a single entry per CDR3 protein. The data hold 350,000 to 550,000 distinct CDR3 sequences, with around 83% observed a single time. The specimen was CD8+ T cells from PBMCs. The receptor set was obtained from a human donor with multiple sclerosis.

The rearrangement uses TRBV7-6 and TRBJ1-1, with D hard to call. The CDR3 runs 14 residues. V was shortened by 3 bases and J by 1 base, with 9 bases between the two germline ends. Per the germline V gene, CDR1 is SGHVS and CDR2 is FNYEAQ. CDR3 loop: CASSFGNPNTEAFF. For the CDR3, the DNA is TGTGCCAGCAGCTTCGGGAACCCGAACACTGAAGCTTTCTTT.

This clonotype was counted a few times. The rearrangement joins TRBV6-1 to TRBJ2-7; tentative D call: TRBD1 (6 bases). V was shortened by 6 bases and J by 6 bases, with 18 bases between the two germline ends. The CDR3 is made up of 14 amino acids. Per germline, CDR1 MNHNS and CDR2 SASEGT. Written as DNA, the CDR3 is TGTGCCAGCAGCACCTCCGGAGAAGGGGGCGAGCAGTACTTC. Its protein product is CASSTSGEGGEQYF.

Here the CDR3 reads CAISGTGNEQFF. CDR3 coding DNA: TGTGCCATCAGCGGGACAGGGAATGAGCAGTTCTTC. The rearrangement uses TRBV10-3 and TRBJ2-1; 9 bases match TRBD1. CDR1 is ENHRY and CDR2 is SYGVKD in the germline V gene. This CDR3 region has 12 residues. After removal of 6 bases from V and 7 bases from J, the junction contained 1 base not matched to a gene.

V gene TRBV6-6 combines with J gene TRBJ2-7; no clear D. The germline V gene has CDR1 MNHNY and CDR2 SVGAGI (reference sequence). V lost 6 bases and J 3 bases, leaving 9 bases between the germline ends. This CDR3 is built from 12 residues. This CDR3 is CASRLTLYEQYF. CDR3 nucleotide sequence: TGTGCCAGCAGACTCACACTCTACGAGCAGTACTTC.

This clonotype has more than one count but fewer than ten. This chain connects TRBV27 to TRBJ2-5; 8 nucleotides line up with TRBD2. The germline V gene encodes CDR1 MNHEY and CDR2 SMNVEV (reference sequence). The CDR3 is 14 amino acids. The junction had 6 bases not matched to a gene; V was cut back by 5 bases and J by 4 bases. CDR3 nucleotides: TGTGCCAGCAGTCCCGGTCTAGCGGGAGAGACCCAGTACTTC. This translates into CASSPGLAGETQYF.

The CDR3 spells CASTPGGGGLRGYTF. CDR3 DNA sequence: TGTGCCAGCACTCCAGGGGGAGGGGGACTTCGGGGCTACACCTTC. The J gene is TRBJ1-2, the V gene TRBV27, with 7 positions matching TRBD1. Per germline, CDR1 MNHEY and CDR2 SMNVEV (reference sequence). The CDR3 has 15 residues. After removal of 7 bases from V and 8 bases from J, the junction contained 16 bases not matched to a gene.

The chain recombines TRBV27 with TRBJ1-2, with 9 nucleotides matching TRBD1. The CDR3 has 13 amino acids. The J segment lost 10 bases and the V segment lost 5 bases, leaving 8 bases of the junction unmatched. Germline V gene data show CDR1 as MNHEY and CDR2 as SMNVEV (reference sequence). The CDR3 nucleotides are TGTGCCAGCAGTCCTACAGGGGGCCAAGTCTACACCTTC. It encodes CASSPTGGQVYTF.

The rearrangement joins TRBV12-3 or TRBV12-4 to TRBJ2-2; no clear D. V lost 8 bases, J lost 3 bases, and 13 bases lay in between. CDR3 length: 14 residues. CDR3 amino acids: CASRPPVYTGELFF. The DNA for the CDR3 is TGTGCCAGCCGCCCTCCGGTATACACCGGGGAGCTGTTTTTT.

The rearrangement joins TRBV5-1 to TRBJ2-7; 10 nucleotides match TRBD2. The CDR3 loop spans 16 amino acids. J was trimmed by 2 bases and V by 4 bases; bases with no gene match: 9. The germline CDR1 and CDR2 sequences are SGHRS and YFSETQ. Written as DNA, the CDR3 is TGCGCCAGCAGCCCCCATCGGACTAGCGGAACCTACGAGCAGTACTTC. It encodes CASSPHRTSGTYEQYF.

This chain uses TRBV5-1 with TRBJ2-2; D is undetermined. CDR3 length equals 17 residues. With 1 base removed from V and 8 bases from J, the gap between germline ends came to 21 bases. Germline V lookup: CDR1 SGHRS, CDR2 YFSETQ. Here the CDR3 reads CASSLSDQDRFNGELFF. The CDR3 region has the DNA TGCGCCAGCAGCTTGTCCGACCAGGACCGATTTAATGGGGAGCTGTTTTTT.

The chain is built from TRBV9 and TRBJ2-7, with 12 bases lining up with TRBD2. After removal of 0 bases from V and 2 bases from J, the junction contained 6 bases not matched to a gene. CDR1 is SGDLS and CDR2 is YYNGEE in the germline V gene. There are 17 residues in the CDR3. DNA of the CDR3: TGTGCCAGCAGCGTAGCTGGCACTAGCGGGGGGACCTACGAGCAGTACTTC. This sequence encodes CASSVAGTSGGTYEQYF. Full variable domain (rest looked up from reference TRBV9 and TRBJ2-7): DSGVTQTPKHLITATGQRVTLRCSPRSGDLSVYWYQQSLDQGLQFLIQYYNGEERAKGNILERFSAQQFPDLHSELNLSSLELGDSALYFCASSVAGTSGGTYEQYFGPGTRLTVT.

The chain carries TRBV6-6 and TRBJ2-1, with D perhaps matching TRBD1 (5 bases). The length of the CDR3 is 14 residues. Trimming stripped 2 bases from V and 5 bases from J, with 10 bases between. CDR1 is MNHNY, CDR2 SVGAGI, per germline (reference sequence). CDR3 amino acids: CASSYGHSDNEQFF. The CDR3 coding sequence is TGTGCCAGCAGTTACGGACATTCAGACAATGAGCAGTTCTTC.

The rearrangement joins TRBV27 to TRBJ2-1, with TRBD1 identical over 10 bases. The CDR3 contains 15 residues. The germline V gene has CDR1 MNHEY and CDR2 SMNVEV (reference sequence). Losses at the gene ends were 6 bases for V and 10 bases for J; bases not matched to a gene: 12. The CDR3 loop reads CASRLIGTGENEQFF. CDR3 DNA sequence: TGTGCCAGCAGGCTAATCGGGACAGGGGAAAACGAGCAGTTCTTC.

J is TRBJ2-2 and V is TRBV5-1; possible D gene TRBD1, 6 bases. The CDR3 is 16 amino acids. The ends were cut back, 4 bases at V and 3 bases at J, with 16 bases in the middle. Germline V gene sequence: CDR1 SGHRS, CDR2 YFSETQ. CDR3 nucleotides: TGCGCCAGCAGCCACGGGAACAGGGAGCACACCGGGGAGCTGTTTTTT. This codes for CASSHGNREHTGELFF.